The sequence of this TCR beta chain was determined in a study of spatial heterogeneity in lung cancer. Overall study context: There were consistently more beta-chain sequences detected than alpha-chain sequences.

This clonotype was seen repeatedly, ten times or more. Found in a library prepared for alpha chains, this beta chain is an off-target read, and its abundance has little meaning. Each TCR cDNA molecule bore a unique molecular identifier. TCRdb called the 5' RACE reads again in MiXCR, with one record for every CDR3 protein. The profile shows approximately 6,100 distinct CDR3 sequences, about 12% of them singletons. Trimming removed 6 bases from V and 0 bases from J, with 6 bases in between. The CDR3 has 13 residues. CDR1 is ENHRY and CDR2 is SYGVKD in the germline V gene. The time point is: sample taken at primary tumor resection. The cohort: around 77 early-stage, untreated non-small cell lung cancer patients. The authors sequenced whole RNA from tumor, nontumor lung or frozen PBMC without sorting.

The origin of this receptor is a human donor with early-stage non-small cell lung cancer. The chain couples TRBV10-3 to TRBJ1-5; perhaps TRBD1 as D (5 bases). The sequencing here drew on lung tissue, taken at surgery. CDR3 in amino acids: CAISDSSNQPQHF. As DNA, the CDR3 is TGTGCCATCAGCGACAGTAGCAATCAGCCCCAGCATTTT.